These 5 T cell receptor beta chains were all obtained from the same sample, sequenced in a study of T cells in Graves' hyperthyroidism and ophthalmopathy (dated by TCRdb to between 2018 and 2021). Libraries were constructed by multiplex PCR. Data came from an Illumina HiSeq 2000. TCR beta CDR3 regions were amplified from RNA transcripts. The first round of RT-PCR for the TCR CDR3 was performed with the HTBI primer set and the Qiagen OneStep RT-PCR kit. In-frame beta chains were kept once TCRdb had trimmed the public reads at Q25 with fastp and called clones with MiXCR. Under each unique CDR3 protein, matching rows form one entry showing the most common genes and DNA. The sample table holds approximately 520,000 distinct CDR3 sequences, of which around 24% were seen once. Of the sample, roughly 10% falls within the top ten clones. Sequencing was carried out using blood. These TCRs come from a woman in her twenties or thirties with Graves' ophthalmopathy.

A few counts support this clonotype. The CDR3 DNA sequence: TGCAGTGCCGAGTCCGACGCCAACTATGGCTACACCTTC. Amino acids: CSAESDANYGYTF. This rearrangement joins TRBV20-1 to TRBJ1-2, with D unclear. Germline V gene lookup returns CDR1 DFQATT and CDR2 SNEGSKA (reference sequence). The CDR3 runs to 13 residues. V lost 6 bases and J 2 bases, leaving 13 bases between the germline ends.

This clonotype was seen at least ten times. J is TRBJ2-2 and V is TRBV11-3; tentatively, D is TRBD1 (5 bases). CDR1 is SGHNT, CDR2 YENEEA, per germline. CDR3 size: 16 residues. V was clipped by 5 bases and J by 5 bases, with 18 bases between them. In nucleotides, the CDR3 is TGTGCCAGCAGCCGCACAGGTACAACCGAAACCGGGGAGCTGTTTTTT. Amino acid sequence: CASSRTGTTETGELFF. Filled out from reference TRBV11-3 and TRBJ2-2, the complete variable domain reads EAGVVQSPRYKIIEKKQPVAFWCNPISGHNTLYWYLQNLGQGPELLIRYENEEAVDDSQLPKDRFSAERLKGVDSTLKIQPAELGDSAVYLCASSRTGTTETGELFFGEGSRLTVL.

This clonotype was seen repeatedly, ten times or more. The rearrangement links TRBV6-1 to TRBJ1-2, with 9 bases aligning to TRBD1. This CDR3 has 13 residues. Per germline, CDR1 MNHNS and CDR2 SASEGT. V was pared by 5 bases and J by 8 bases, with 6 bases of the junction left unmatched. CDR3 residues: CASSTDRGVGYTF. CDR3 coding DNA: TGTGCCAGCAGTACGGACAGGGGAGTCGGCTACACCTTC.

This chain connects TRBV24-1 to TRBJ1-5, with unresolved D. With 5 bases removed from V and 0 bases from J, the gap between germline ends came to 13 bases. Germline V lookup: CDR1 KGHDR, CDR2 SFDVKD. CDR3 length: 16 amino acids. Here the CDR3 DNA reads TGTGCCACCAGTGCCCCCGCCGAGGATAGCAATCAGCCCCAGCATTTT. Amino acid sequence: CATSAPAEDSNQPQHF.

The rearrangement links TRBV28 to TRBJ1-5; D is uncertain. CDR1 MDHEN and CDR2 SYDVKM come from the germline V gene. The germline V and J ends were trimmed by 5 bases and 6 bases, with 14 bases remaining between them. CDR3 length: 14 amino acids. CDR3: CASSPYAGIQPQHF. The CDR3 DNA reads TGTGCCAGCAGTCCATATGCGGGGATTCAGCCCCAGCATTTT.